This is a list of T cell receptor beta chains from one sample in a study of cytomegalovirus exposure and HLA in healthy donors. This table comes from immunoSEQ multiplex PCR, and its TCRdb copy is limited to in-frame clones, with some not included. The profile shows roughly 67,000 clones, 91% of them singletons. Sequenced: PBMCs. The receptors were gathered from a man between 18 and 29 years old in good health and CMV-seronegative. The CDR3 runs from the conserved cysteine through the conserved F or W. Clone size appears in some rows only: once, few, many, or a class for an expanded clone.

v_call	clone_size	cdr3_aa
TRBV19	-	CASSMGGSPANEQYF
TRBV14	-	CASSQEHMNTEAFF
TRBV9	-	CASSVGPLLGETQYF
TRBV6-4	once	CASSQETSSGLGEQFF
TRBV4-2	few	CASSQRAGGNTGELFF
TRBV28	-	CASSIITVSELYGYTF
TRBV11-3	-	CASSSTRYNEQFF
TRBV18	-	CASFPGQVNTEAFF
TRBV5-4	-	CASSLRPGRNTGELFF
TRBV10-3	-	CAISESPTGPNQPQHF
TRBV6-5	-	CASSYSGEFSGNTIYF
TRBV28	-	CASSFAPGLDEQFF
TRBV28	-	CASRGRVYTEAFF
TRBV15	-	CATSRDSEKLFF
TRBV15	-	CATSRDAGVGEPQHF
TRBV7-9	-	CASSLRQSYEQYF
TRBV27	-	CASSSSYSNQPQHF
TRBV15	-	CATSRGTDQETQYF
TRBV4-2	once	CASSPIGQGENEQYF
TRBV7-7	-	CASSLSIDNEQFF
TRBV2	-	CASTAGRLNYGYTF
TRBV10-3	-	CAISAQSLRDEQFF
TRBV6-1	-	CASSVAGGADTQYF
TRBV9	-	CASSPSAGTGLRTNEKLFF
TRBV5-1	-	CASSEPGPQVGTQYF
TRBV6-1	few	CASSEPTGPVMTGELFF
TRBV21-1	-	CASSKTGRGNTEAFF
TRBV19	-	CASSISAHIEVRTQHF
TRBV29-1	-	CSVPGLYNEQFF
TRBV7-7	-	CASSPGTGGNTIYF
TRBV18	once	CASSPQASYEQYF
TRBV6-5	-	CASSSIQGWVVFEQYF
TRBV7-8	-	CASSSRTSGRTDTQYF
TRBV2	-	CASGVGLASTDTQYF
TRBV10-2	once	CASSVADLFSYNEQFF
TRBV30	-	CAFKDGRRGDTEAFF
TRBV5-1	-	CASSLEWGRVEQYF
TRBV10-3	-	CAISGAPSPYEQYF
TRBV2	-	CASSQQGAGYTF
TRBV7-8	few	CASSFPTGEQYF
TRBV30	-	CAWSSLLGNTIYF
TRBV15	-	CATSSGTGDNEQFF
TRBV9	-	CASRTLLQGGAEAFF